The present T cell receptor (beta chain) was sequenced within a study of immune heterogeneity within non-small cell lung tumors. Study background: Of all tumors, a few turned out to be squamous cell carcinomas, roughly 10 were non-squamous carcinomas and 1 was not otherwise specified. Study conclusions and caveats: Local T-cell clonality was recorded as moderately but significantly correlated with local tumor mutational burden, with R about 0.3. Multiple tumor sites within a patient showed recurrence of identical dominant CDR3 beta clonotypes; site-unique high-frequency clones were present as well.

The V gene lost 6 bases and the J gene lost 1 base, with 9 bases spanning the gap. The CDR3 runs 12 residues. Looked up from germline, CDR1 is GTSNPN and CDR2 is SVGIG (reference sequence). The TCR beta CDR3 region was amplified by multiplex PCR employing 32 V and 13 J primers. Each CDR3 protein gets one entry after TCRdb re-called the multiplex PCR reads with MiXCR. In the table there are roughly 13,000 distinct CDR3 sequences, about 25% of which are singletons. Template input, which was bulk tumor genomic DNA, totaled 600 ng per sample. Surgeons took several biopsies per primary tumor, spaced far apart, during surgery. Patients underwent curative surgery for untreated, newly diagnosed non-small cell lung cancer. Individuals who provided samples were patients with newly diagnosed non-small cell lung cancer who were having surgery with curative intent. This clonotype was recorded many times. Its specificity is unknown.

J is TRBJ1-1 and V is TRBV30, with D hard to call. Specimen: lung tumor tissue. The sequence was obtained from a man aged 50 to 59 with non-small cell lung cancer. This chain's CDR3 is CACKHQNTEAFF. As DNA, the CDR3 is TGTGCCTGCAAACACCAGAACACTGAAGCTTTCTTT.